This T cell receptor (beta chain) was found in a study of blood T cell repertoires in COVID-19 (dated by TCRdb to the early 2020s). Background for the entire study: The collaborator samples originated in the United States, Italy and Spain and spanned the acute and convalescent phases of COVID-19. The sample metadata nearly always contained a de-identified subject ID, COVID-19 status, age in years and sex. The prospective study material was composed of cDNA or gDNA derived from T cells, B-cell-depleted T cells, or PBMCs. Where available, HLA class I and class II types were taken from metadata supplied by the sample provider and were not determined by assay-based typing. The samples were drawn from the first 160 participants of the ongoing ImmuneRACE study and from 1,254 subjects provided by 6 global collaborators. The repertoires were released in a freely available public database intended as a resource for research on the immune response to SARS-CoV-2. The dataset comprised deeply sampled blood TCRbeta repertoires from subjects exposed to, actively infected with, or recovered from COVID-19.

Regarding this clone: The target of this receptor is not known. No base quality information exists; no much larger clone differs at one position.

TCRbeta CDR3 regions were amplified from genomic DNA by means of the immunoSEQ Assay, a bias-controlled multiplex PCR. On the authors' methods: Nucleated cell counts per sample were estimated from amplification of reference gene primers within the assay. Sequence reads were collapsed and filtered to measure the absolute abundance of every unique TCRbeta CDR3 rearrangement. For each sample, productive Simpson clonality was calculated as the square root of Simpson's diversity index across productive rearrangements. TCRdb mirrors the immuneACCESS table, restricted to in-frame sequences. Some clones are absent from its copies; in checked studies, under half trace to an unresolved V gene, and the reason for the others is unknown. The DNA was the basis for D and trimming; V, J and clone size are from that table. This sample is represented by fewer than 600,000 clones; roughly 89% of them were singletons. The ten top clones hold over 0.7% of the sample.

At one collaborating source in Seattle, patients were enrolled during active infection and were followed longitudinally through the course of disease. Each collaborating institution followed its own protocols to collect whole blood in K2EDTA tubes. For TCRbeta analysis, collaborators shipped samples as frozen whole blood, isolated PBMCs, or DNA extracted from either of those sample types. Broad study findings and their caveats: The amount of clinical and demographic metadata varied by source and participant and was provided uncurated.

CDR1 and CDR2 are drawn from the germline V gene (reference sequence): SGHNT, YYREEE. From the cysteine up to the phenylalanine, the CDR3 has a length of 13 residues. CDR3 DNA is the only sequence kept; it has 39 bases, read in frame from the first base. At the junction V is shortened by 3 bases and J by 3 bases; bases outside the gene matches: 1. The sequence was collected from a man aged 18 to 30 with COVID-19, enrolled during active disease. The sequenced sample consisted of peripheral blood. In this chain, TRBV5-4 is recombined with TRBJ1-1; the central 8 bases match TRBD1. The CDR3 is CASSSTGDTEAFF. The nucleotides are TGTGCCAGCAGCTCGACAGGGGACACTGAAGCTTTCTTT.